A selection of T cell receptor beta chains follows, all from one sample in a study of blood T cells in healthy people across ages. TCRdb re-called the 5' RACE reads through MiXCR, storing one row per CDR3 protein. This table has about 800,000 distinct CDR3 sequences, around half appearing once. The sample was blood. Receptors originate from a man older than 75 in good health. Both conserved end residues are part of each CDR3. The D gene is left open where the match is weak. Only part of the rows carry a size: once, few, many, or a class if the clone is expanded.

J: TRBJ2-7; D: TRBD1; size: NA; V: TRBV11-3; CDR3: CASSLRTGNYEQYF; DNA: TGTGCCAGCAGCCTCCGGACAGGGAACTACGAGCAGTACTTC
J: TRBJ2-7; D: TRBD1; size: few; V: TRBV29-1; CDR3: CSVIRTGGSYEQYF; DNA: TGCAGCGTAATTAGGACAGGGGGCTCCTACGAGCAGTACTTC
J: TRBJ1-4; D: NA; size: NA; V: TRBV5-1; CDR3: CASSIYPPVFYEKLFF; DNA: TGCGCCAGCAGCATCTACCCCCCCGTCTTCTATGAAAAACTGTTTTTT
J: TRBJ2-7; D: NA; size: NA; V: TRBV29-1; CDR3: CSAGGGFEQYF; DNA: TGCAGCGCCGGCGGGGGCTTCGAGCAGTACTTC
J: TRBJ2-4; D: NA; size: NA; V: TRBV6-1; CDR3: CASSEAANEEQYF; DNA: TGTGCCAGCAGTGAGGCGGCGAATGAGGAGCAGTATTTC
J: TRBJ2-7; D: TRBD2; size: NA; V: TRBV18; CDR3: CASLPPGGVSYEQYF; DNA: TGTGCCAGCTTACCACCGGGAGGGGTATCCTACGAGCAGTACTTC
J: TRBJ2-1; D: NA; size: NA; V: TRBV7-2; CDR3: CASSLMANAEQFF; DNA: TGTGCCAGCAGCTTAATGGCAAATGCTGAGCAGTTCTTC
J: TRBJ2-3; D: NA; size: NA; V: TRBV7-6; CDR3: CASSFLVPLVADTQYF; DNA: TGTGCCAGCAGCTTCTTGGTTCCCCTAGTCGCAGATACGCAGTATTTT
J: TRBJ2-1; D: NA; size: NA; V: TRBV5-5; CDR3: CASSLGLVRQFF; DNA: TGTGCCAGCAGCTTGGGACTAGTTCGGCAGTTCTTC
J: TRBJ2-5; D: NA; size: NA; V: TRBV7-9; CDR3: CASSPQPRVQETQYF; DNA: TGTGCCAGCAGCCCACAACCCAGGGTCCAAGAGACCCAGTACTTC
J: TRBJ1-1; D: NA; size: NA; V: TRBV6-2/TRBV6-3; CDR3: CASSYAGGPAEAFF; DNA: TGTGCCAGCAGTTACGCGGGAGGACCAGCTGAAGCTTTCTTT
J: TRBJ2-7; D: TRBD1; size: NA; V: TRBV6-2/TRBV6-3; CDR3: CASEPGTAYEQYF; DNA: TGTGCCAGCGAACCCGGGACAGCGTACGAGCAGTACTTC
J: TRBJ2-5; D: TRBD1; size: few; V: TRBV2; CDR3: CASMGARGLQETQYF; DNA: TGTGCCAGCATGGGAGCCAGGGGGTTGCAAGAGACCCAGTACTTC
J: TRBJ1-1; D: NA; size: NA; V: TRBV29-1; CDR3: CSVGLGAQNTEAFF; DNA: TGCAGCGTTGGATTGGGGGCACAGAACACTGAAGCTTTCTTT
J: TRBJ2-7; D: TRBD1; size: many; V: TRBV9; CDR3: CASSPRTGDSYEQYF; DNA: TGTGCCAGCAGCCCACGGACAGGAGACTCCTACGAGCAGTACTTC
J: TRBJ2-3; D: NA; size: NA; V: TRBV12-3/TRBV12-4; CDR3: CASRSSRVRIDTQYF; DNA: TGTGCCAGCAGGTCTAGCAGAGTAAGGATAGATACGCAATATTTT
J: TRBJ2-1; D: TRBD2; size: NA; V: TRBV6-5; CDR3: CASSSHQRGGTNEQFF; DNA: TGTGCCAGCAGTAGCCATCAGCGGGGAGGTACGAATGAGCAGTTCTTC
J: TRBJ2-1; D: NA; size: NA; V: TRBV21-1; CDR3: CASSKVTSGRHEQFF; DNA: TGTGCCAGCAGCAAAGTCACTAGCGGGAGACATGAGCAGTTCTTC
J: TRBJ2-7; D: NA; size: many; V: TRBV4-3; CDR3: CASSQDRDGTYEQYF; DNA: TGCGCCAGCAGCCAAGACCGGGACGGAACCTACGAGCAGTACTTC
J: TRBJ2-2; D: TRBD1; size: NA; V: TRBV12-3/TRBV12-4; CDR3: CASSKGQGDTGELFF; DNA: TGTGCCAGCAGTAAGGGACAGGGGGACACCGGGGAGCTGTTTTTT
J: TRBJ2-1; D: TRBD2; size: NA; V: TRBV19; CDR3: CASSIELAGPYNEQFF; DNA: TGTGCCAGTAGTATAGAACTAGCGGGGCCTTACAATGAGCAGTTCTTC
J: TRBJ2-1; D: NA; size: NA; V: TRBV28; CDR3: CASSGGGDREDEQFF; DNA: TGTGCCAGCAGTGGGGGGGGAGACAGGGAAGATGAGCAGTTCTTC
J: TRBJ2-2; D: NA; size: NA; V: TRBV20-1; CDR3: CSAQKSTGTGELFF; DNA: TGCAGTGCGCAGAAGTCCACCGGGACCGGGGAGCTGTTTTTT
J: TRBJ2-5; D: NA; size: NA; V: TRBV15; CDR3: CATTGTGAMETQYF; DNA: TGTGCCACCACCGGGACCGGGGCGATGGAGACCCAGTACTTC
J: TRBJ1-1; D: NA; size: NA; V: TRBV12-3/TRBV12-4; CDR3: CASSLGGGNAEAFF; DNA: TGTGCCAGCAGTTTAGGCGGGGGGAACGCTGAAGCTTTCTTT
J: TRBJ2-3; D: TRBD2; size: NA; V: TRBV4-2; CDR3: CASSLMGGRGTDTQYF; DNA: TGTGCCAGCAGCCTCATGGGCGGGAGAGGGACAGATACGCAGTATTTT
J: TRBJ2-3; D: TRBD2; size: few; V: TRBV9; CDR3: CASSVAPSGRIRDTQYF; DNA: TGTGCCAGCAGCGTAGCTCCTAGCGGGAGAATCAGAGATACGCAGTATTTT
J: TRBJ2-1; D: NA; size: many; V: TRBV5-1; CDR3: CASSLLGYNEQFF; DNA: TGCGCCAGCAGCTTGTTAGGTTACAATGAGCAGTTCTTC
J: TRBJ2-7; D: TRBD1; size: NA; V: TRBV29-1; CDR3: CSVVRGTGRAEQYF; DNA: TGCAGCGTTGTGAGGGGGACAGGGAGGGCCGAGCAGTACTTC
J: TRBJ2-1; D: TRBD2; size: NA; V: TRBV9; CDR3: CASSIGTSVNEQFF; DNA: TGTGCCAGCAGCATCGGGACTAGCGTTAATGAGCAGTTCTTC
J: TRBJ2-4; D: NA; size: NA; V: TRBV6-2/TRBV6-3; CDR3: CAISTGSAKNIQYF; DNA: TGTGCCATCTCCACAGGGTCAGCCAAAAACATTCAGTACTTC
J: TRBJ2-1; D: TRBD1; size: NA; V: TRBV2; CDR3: CASSEADRGHNEQFF; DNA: TGTGCCAGCAGTGAAGCGGACAGGGGGCACAATGAGCAGTTCTTC
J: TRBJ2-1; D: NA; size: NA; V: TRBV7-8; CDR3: CASSLVGGPPAEQFF; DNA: TGTGCCAGCAGCTTAGTAGGAGGGCCGCCCGCTGAGCAGTTCTTC
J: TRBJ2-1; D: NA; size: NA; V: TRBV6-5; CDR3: CASSYEGNTRNEQFF; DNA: TGTGCCAGCAGTTACGAGGGGAATACTCGAAATGAGCAGTTCTTC
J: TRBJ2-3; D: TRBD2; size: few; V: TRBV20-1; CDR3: CSASVLAVRTDTQYF; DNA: TGCAGTGCTAGCGTACTAGCGGTACGCACAGATACGCAGTATTTT
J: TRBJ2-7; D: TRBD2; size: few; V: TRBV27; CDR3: CASSFGGRGYEQYF; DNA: TGTGCCAGCAGTTTCGGCGGGAGAGGGTACGAGCAGTACTTC
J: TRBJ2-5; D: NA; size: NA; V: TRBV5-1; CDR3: CASSLVSGSPPGETQYF; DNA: TGCGCCAGCAGCTTGGTGTCCGGGTCCCCACCGGGAGAGACCCAGTACTTC
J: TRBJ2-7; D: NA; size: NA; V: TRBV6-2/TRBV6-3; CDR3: CASSHRDTEQYF; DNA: TGTGCCAGCAGCCACCGGGACACCGAGCAGTACTTC
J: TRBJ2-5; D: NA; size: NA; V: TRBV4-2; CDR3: CASSLSGSDQETQYF; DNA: TGTGCCAGCAGCCTATCCGGGTCGGACCAAGAGACCCAGTACTTC
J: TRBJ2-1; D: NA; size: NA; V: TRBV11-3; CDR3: CASSLFAGEGANEQFF; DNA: TGTGCCAGCAGCTTATTCGCGGGAGAGGGGGCCAATGAGCAGTTCTTC
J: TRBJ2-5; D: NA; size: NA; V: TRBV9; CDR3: CASSVAGGVGQETQYF; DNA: TGTGCCAGCAGCGTAGCCGGGGGAGTAGGGCAAGAGACCCAGTACTTC
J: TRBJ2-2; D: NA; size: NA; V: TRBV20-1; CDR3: CSAYRTGNTGELFF; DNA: TGCAGTGCGTATAGGACCGGGAACACCGGGGAGCTGTTTTTT
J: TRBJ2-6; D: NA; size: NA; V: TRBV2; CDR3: CASRRQGPNVLTF; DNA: TGTGCCAGCAGACGACAAGGCCCCAACGTCCTGACTTTC
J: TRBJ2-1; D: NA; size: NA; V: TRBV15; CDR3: CAAHRGTGDYNEQFF; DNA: TGTGCCGCCCACCGGGGGACTGGGGATTACAATGAGCAGTTCTTC
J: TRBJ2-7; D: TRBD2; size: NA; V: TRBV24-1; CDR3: CATSDHRTSGSYEQYF; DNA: TGTGCCACCAGTGATCATCGGACTAGCGGGAGTTACGAGCAGTACTTC
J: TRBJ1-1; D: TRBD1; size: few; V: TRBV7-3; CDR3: CASSEGQGMNTEAFF; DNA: TGTGCCAGCAGCGAGGGACAGGGCATGAACACTGAAGCTTTCTTT
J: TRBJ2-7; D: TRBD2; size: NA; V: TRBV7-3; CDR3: CASSLKGLARPPLYEQYF; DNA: TGTGCCAGCAGCTTAAAGGGACTAGCGAGACCTCCACTGTACGAGCAGTACTTC
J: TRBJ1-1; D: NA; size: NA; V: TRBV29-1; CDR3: CSVDRDGETEAFF; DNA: TGCAGCGTTGATAGGGACGGGGAAACTGAAGCTTTCTTT
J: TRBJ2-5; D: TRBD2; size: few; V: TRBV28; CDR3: CASRPGLAGGETQYF; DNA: TGTGCCAGCAGACCCGGACTAGCGGGGGGAGAGACCCAGTACTTC
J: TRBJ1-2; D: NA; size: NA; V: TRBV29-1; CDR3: CSVVPGYTF; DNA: TGCAGCGTTGTTCCAGGCTACACCTTC
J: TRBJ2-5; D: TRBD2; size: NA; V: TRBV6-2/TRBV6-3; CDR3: CASSLPGFSGRTNEQYF; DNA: TGTGCCAGCAGCCTTCCGGGCTTTAGCGGGAGGACGAATGAGCAGTACTTC